The 7 T cell receptor beta chains given below trace back to one sample, sequenced in a study of OX40 agonist ivuxolimab in advanced cancers. Library prep was done by the immunoSEQ multiplex PCR assay. Here the immuneACCESS table is served through TCRdb, limited to in-frame sequences with V and J called. Missing clones are a known gap in these copies; in checked studies unresolved V genes cover under half, and the rest lacks a known reason. The sample yields tens of thousands of clones; about four fifths were counted once. The ten largest clones add up to approximately 2.3% of the sample. The sequences come from CD4+ or CD8+ T cells sorted from blood, collected in a trial of the OX40 agonist ivuxolimab. These receptors all come from an adult with an advanced solid tumor such as melanoma, head and neck, liver or kidney cancer.

This sequence joins TRBV19 and TRBJ1-4; weak D call: TRBD1 (5 bases). The CDR3 extends over 13 amino acids. The V and J ends lost 5 bases and 5 bases respectively, with 9 bases between them. Germline lookup yields CDR1 LNHDA and CDR2 SQIVND (reference sequence). The CDR3 is CASSQGSNEKLFF. DNA of the CDR3: TGTGCCAGTAGTCAGGGATCCAATGAAAAACTGTTTTTT.

This clone was observed a handful of times. This CDR3 reads CASSTRTDSYEQYF. The CDR3 DNA sequence: TGTGCCAGCAGCACACGGACAGATTCCTACGAGCAGTACTTC. The genes are TRBV9 and TRBJ2-7; possible D gene TRBD1, 6 bases. The CDR3 extends over 14 amino acids. CDR1 and CDR2 from the germline V gene are SGDLS and YYNGEE. Trimming shortened V by 4 bases and J by 1 base, and 12 bases separated the two germline ends.

This rearrangement joins TRBV28 to TRBJ2-7; possibly TRBD1 or TRBD2 for D (6 bases each). This CDR3 is built from 14 residues. Looked up from germline, CDR1 is MDHEN and CDR2 is SYDVKM. V dropped 5 bases and J dropped 2 bases, with 13 bases sitting between them. CDR3 DNA sequence: TGTGCCAGCAGTGGAGGGACAATGCCCTACGAGCAGTACTTC. Translated: CASSGGTMPYEQYF.

Only a few counts were recorded for this clone. This chain links TRBV19 with TRBJ2-2, with TRBD2 matching over 14 bases. The trim removed 3 bases at V and 6 bases at J, leaving 3 bases unmatched. The CDR3 runs to 16 residues. Germline CDR1 is LNHDA and CDR2 is SQIVND (reference sequence). Here the CDR3 reads CASSIPGLAGAGELFF. CDR3 sequence (DNA): TGTGCCAGTAGTATTCCGGGACTAGCGGGGGCCGGGGAGCTGTTTTTT.

J is TRBJ1-2 and V is TRBV19; D remains ambiguous. Germline CDR1 reads LNHDA; CDR2 reads SQIVND (reference sequence). The V and J ends lost 5 bases and 7 bases respectively, with 11 bases between them. The CDR3 has 12 amino acids. The chain's CDR3 is CASSSRPGGYTF. DNA of the CDR3: TGTGCCAGTAGTTCCCGGCCGGGTGGCTACACCTTC.

CDR3 DNA: TGTGCCAGCAGCTCTAGGCCCTATAATTCACCCCTCCACTTT. This gives the protein CASSSRPYNSPLHF. The chain carries TRBV27 and TRBJ1-6; D is undetermined. With 6 bases removed from V and 2 bases from J, the gap between germline ends came to 8 bases. The CDR3 spans 14 residues. The germline gives CDR1 MNHEY, CDR2 SMNVEV (reference sequence).

The sample holds one count of this clone. The J gene is TRBJ2-5, the V gene TRBV10-3; a weak D match, TRBD2 (6 bases). The CDR3 consists of 15 residues. Deletions cut 6 bases from V and 6 bases from J, with 20 bases between. The germline V gene encodes CDR1 ENHRY and CDR2 SYGVKD. The CDR3 loop reads CAISRKGLREQTQYF. The CDR3 coding sequence is TGTGCCATCAGCCGAAAAGGACTACGGGAGCAGACCCAGTACTTC.